The entry below describes one T cell receptor (beta chain). Trimming left V 3 bases short and J 8 bases short, with 10 bases between. The germline V gene encodes CDR1 KGHSH and CDR2 LQKENI. This CDR3 spans 12 amino acids. These data come from a study of blood T cell repertoires in COVID-19. Whole-study context: Both acute and convalescent COVID-19 samples were obtained from the United States, Italy and Spain. PBMCs, B-cell-depleted T cells, or T cells were the source of the cDNA or gDNA that made up the material.

Original processing notes: How many nucleated cells were present was estimated from reference gene primer amplification. Only in-frame clones appear in the TCRdb table, and some are missing; sequencing was by immunoSEQ multiplex PCR. The D gene and trimming were derived from the DNA, and the V and J assignments and clone size from that table. The table includes about 200,000 clones, around 83% detected once. The sample was peripheral blood. The clonotype comes from a human donor in a cohort sampled during active COVID-19. This sequence joins TRBV18 and TRBJ1-1; D perhaps matches TRBD1 (5 bases). The CDR3 region is CASSPLRGEAFF. In DNA, the CDR3 is TGTGCCAGCTCACCTCTGCGGGGCGAAGCTTTCTTT.